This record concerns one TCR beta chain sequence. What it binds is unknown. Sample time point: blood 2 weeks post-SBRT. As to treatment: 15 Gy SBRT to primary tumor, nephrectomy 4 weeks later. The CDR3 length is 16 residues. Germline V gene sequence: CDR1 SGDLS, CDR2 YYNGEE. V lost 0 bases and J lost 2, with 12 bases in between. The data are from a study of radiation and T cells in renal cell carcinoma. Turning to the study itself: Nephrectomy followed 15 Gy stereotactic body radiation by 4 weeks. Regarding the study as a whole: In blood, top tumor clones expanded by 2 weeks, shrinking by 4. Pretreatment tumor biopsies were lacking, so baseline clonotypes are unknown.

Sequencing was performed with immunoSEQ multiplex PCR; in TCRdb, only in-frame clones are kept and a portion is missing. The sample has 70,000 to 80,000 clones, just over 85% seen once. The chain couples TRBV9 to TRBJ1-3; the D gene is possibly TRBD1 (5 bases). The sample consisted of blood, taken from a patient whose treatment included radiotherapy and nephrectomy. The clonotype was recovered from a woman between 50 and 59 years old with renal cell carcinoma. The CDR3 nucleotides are TGTGCCAGCAGCGTAGACTCGGGGGGTACTGGAAACACCATATATTTT. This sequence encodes CASSVDSGGTGNTIYF. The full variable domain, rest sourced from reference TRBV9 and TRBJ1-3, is DSGVTQTPKHLITATGQRVTLRCSPRSGDLSVYWYQQSLDQGLQFLIQYYNGEERAKGNILERFSAQQFPDLHSELNLSSLELGDSALYFCASSVDSGGTGNTIYFGEGSWLTVV.